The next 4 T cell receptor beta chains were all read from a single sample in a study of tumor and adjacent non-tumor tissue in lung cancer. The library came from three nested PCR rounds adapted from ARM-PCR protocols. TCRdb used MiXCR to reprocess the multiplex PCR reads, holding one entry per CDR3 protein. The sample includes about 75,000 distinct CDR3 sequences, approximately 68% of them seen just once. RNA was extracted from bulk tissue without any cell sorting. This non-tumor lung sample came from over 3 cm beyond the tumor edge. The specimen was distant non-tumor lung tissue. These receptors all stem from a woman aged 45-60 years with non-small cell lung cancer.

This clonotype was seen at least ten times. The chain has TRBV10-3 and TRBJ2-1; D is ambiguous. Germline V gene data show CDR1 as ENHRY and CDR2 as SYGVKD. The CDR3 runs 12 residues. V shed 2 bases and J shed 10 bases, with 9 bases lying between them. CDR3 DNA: TGTGCCATCAGTGAGATGGGCCCCGAGCAGTTCTTC. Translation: CAISEMGPEQFF.

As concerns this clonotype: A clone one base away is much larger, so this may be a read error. The CDR3 coding sequence is TGTGCCAGCAGTCCTACGTGGGGGAACACTGAAGCTTTCTTT. As protein: CASSPTWGNTEAFF. The V and J genes are TRBV12-3 or TRBV12-4 and TRBJ1-1; unclear D gene. V gave up 5 bases and J gave up 1 base, with 11 bases separating them. The CDR3 consists of 14 residues.

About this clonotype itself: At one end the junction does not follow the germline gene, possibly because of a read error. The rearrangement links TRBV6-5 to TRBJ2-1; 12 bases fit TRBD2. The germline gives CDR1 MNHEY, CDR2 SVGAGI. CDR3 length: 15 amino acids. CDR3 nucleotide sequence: TGTGCCAGCAGGACTAGCGGGAGTGCCTACAATGAGCACTTCTTC. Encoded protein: CASRTSGSAYNEHFF.

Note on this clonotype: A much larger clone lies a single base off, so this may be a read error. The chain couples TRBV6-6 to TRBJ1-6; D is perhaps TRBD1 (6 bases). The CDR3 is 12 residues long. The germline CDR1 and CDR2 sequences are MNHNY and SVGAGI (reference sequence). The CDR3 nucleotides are TGTGTCAGCAGGCCTGAAGGGGGGCCCCTCCACTTT. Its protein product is CVSRPEGGPLHF.